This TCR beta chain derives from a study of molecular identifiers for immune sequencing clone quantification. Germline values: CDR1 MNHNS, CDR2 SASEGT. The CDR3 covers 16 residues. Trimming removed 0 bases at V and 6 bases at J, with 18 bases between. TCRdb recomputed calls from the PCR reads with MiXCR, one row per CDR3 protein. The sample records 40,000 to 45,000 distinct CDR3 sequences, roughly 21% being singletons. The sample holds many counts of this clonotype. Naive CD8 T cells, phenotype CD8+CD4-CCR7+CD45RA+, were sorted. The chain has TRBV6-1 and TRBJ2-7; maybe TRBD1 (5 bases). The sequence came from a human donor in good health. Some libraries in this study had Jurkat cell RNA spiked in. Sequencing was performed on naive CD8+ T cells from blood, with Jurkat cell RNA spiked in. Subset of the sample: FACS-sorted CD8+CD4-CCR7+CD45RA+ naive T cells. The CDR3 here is CASSEAHQVPQGEQYF. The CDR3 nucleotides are TGTGCCAGCAGTGAAGCGCATCAGGTCCCTCAGGGCGAGCAGTACTTC.